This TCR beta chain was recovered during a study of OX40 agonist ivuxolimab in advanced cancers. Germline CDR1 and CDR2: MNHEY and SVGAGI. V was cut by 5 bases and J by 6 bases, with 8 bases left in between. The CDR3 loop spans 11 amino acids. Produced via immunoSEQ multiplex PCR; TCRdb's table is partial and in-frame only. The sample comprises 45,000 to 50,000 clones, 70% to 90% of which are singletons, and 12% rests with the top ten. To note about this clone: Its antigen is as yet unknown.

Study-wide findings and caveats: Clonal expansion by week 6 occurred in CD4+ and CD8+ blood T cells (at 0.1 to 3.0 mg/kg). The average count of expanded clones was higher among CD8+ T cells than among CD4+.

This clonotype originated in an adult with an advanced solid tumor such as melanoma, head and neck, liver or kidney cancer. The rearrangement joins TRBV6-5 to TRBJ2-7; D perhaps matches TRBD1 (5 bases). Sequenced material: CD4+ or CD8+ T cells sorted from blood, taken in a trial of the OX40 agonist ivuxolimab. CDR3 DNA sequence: TGTGCCAGCAGTCTAACAGGCGAGCAGTACTTC. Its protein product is CASSLTGEQYF.